This T cell receptor beta chain emerged from a study of identical twins. Study-wide points: Memory repertoires showed no such pattern, whereas abundant cord blood beta clonotypes carried fewer insertions. Modelling underestimated the level of out-of-frame TCR alpha sharing observed in monozygotic twins. Some out-of-frame alpha sequences were shared by twins, and these showed excess low generation probability.

CDR3 length equals 14 residues. Germline lookup yields CDR1 DFQATT and CDR2 SNEGSKA (reference sequence). Trimming at V came to 0 bases and at J to 10 bases, leaving 9 bases not matched to a gene. Template switching created a universal primer site, and the cDNA included unique molecular identifiers. TCRdb independently ran MiXCR on the 5' RACE reads; one entry per CDR3 protein. The sample includes 350,000 to 450,000 distinct CDR3 sequences, approximately 18% of them seen just once. The table lists this clonotype with many counts. The antigen is unknown. V usage is TRBV20-1 and J usage is TRBJ2-1, with 7 positions matching TRBD2. Source material: naive T cells sorted from blood. The receptor was derived from a man aged 45-65 years in good health. CDR3 nucleotide sequence: TGCAGTGCTAGAGATCTGAGCGGGGAAGTCGAGCAGTTCTTC. Translated, it gives CSARDLSGEVEQFF.